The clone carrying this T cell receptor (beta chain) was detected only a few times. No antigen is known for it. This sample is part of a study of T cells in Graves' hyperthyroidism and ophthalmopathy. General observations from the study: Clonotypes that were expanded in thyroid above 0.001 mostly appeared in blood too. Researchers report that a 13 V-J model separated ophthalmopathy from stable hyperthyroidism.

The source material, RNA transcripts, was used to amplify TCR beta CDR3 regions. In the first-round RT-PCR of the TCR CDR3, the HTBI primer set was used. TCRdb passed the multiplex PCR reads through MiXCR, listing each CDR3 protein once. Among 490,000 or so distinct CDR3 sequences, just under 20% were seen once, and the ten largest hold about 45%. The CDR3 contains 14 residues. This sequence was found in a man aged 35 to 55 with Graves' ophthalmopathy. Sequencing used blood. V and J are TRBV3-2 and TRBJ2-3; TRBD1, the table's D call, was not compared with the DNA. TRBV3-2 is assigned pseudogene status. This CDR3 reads CASSPKGGPDTQYF. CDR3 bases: TGTGCCAGCAGCCCGAAGGGGGGACCAGATACGCAGTATTTT.